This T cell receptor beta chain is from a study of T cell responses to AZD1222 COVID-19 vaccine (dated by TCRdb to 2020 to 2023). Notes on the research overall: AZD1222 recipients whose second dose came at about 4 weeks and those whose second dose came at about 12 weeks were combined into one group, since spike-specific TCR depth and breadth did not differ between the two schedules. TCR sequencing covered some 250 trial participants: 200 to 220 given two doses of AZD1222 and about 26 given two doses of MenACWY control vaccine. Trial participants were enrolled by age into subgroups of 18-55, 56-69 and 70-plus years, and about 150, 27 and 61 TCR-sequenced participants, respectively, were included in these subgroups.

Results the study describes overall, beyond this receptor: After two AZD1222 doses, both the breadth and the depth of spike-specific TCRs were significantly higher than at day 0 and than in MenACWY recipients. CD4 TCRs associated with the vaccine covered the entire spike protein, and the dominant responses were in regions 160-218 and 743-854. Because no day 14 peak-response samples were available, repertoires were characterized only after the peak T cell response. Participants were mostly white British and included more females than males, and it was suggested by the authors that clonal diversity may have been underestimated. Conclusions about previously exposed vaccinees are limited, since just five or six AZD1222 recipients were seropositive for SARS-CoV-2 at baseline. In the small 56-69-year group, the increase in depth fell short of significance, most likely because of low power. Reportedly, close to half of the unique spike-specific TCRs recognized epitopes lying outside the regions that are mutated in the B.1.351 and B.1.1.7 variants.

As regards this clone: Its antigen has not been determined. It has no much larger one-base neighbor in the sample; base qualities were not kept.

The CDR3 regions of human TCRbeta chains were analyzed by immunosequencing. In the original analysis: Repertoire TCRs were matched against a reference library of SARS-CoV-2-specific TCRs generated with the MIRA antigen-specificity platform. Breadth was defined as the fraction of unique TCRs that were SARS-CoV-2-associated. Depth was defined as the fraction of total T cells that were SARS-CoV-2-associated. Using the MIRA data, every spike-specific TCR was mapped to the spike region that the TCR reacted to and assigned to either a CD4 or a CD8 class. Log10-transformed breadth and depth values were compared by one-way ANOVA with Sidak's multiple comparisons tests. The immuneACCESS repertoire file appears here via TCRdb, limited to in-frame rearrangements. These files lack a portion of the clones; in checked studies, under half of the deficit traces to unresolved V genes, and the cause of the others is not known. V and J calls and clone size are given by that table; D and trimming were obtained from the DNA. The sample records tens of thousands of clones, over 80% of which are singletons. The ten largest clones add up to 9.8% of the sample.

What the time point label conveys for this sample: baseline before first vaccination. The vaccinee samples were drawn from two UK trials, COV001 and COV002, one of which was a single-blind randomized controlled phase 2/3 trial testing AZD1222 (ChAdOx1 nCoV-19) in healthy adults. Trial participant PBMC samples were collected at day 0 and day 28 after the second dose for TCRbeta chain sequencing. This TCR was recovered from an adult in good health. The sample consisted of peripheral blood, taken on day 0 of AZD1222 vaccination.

This receptor carries the CDR3 CASSPRWGQTNTIYF. The bases read TGTGCCAGCAGCCCAAGGTGGGGACAGACAAACACCATATATTTT. The sequence joins TRBV7-2 to TRBJ1-3; 7 junctional bases match TRBD1. Including cysteine and phenylalanine, the CDR3 has 15 amino acids. The entry retains the CDR3 DNA only, 45 bases that are in frame from base 1. Sequences SGHTA (CDR1) and FQGNSA (CDR2) are obtained from the germline V gene. V has 5 bases trimmed and J has 6 bases trimmed; junction bases matching no gene number 10.